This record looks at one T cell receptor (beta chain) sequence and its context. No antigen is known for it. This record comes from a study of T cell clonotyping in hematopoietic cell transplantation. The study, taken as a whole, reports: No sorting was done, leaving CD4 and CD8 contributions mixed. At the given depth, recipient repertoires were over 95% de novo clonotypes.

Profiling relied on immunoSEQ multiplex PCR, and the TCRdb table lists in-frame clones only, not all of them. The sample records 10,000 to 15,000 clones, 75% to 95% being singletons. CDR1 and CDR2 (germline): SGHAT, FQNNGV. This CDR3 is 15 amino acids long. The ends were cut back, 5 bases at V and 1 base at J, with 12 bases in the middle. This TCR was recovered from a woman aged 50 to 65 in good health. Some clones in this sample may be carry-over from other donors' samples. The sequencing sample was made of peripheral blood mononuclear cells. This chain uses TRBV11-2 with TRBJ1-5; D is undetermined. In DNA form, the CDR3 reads TGTGCCAGCAGCCACGATCCGGGAAGCAATCAGCCCCAGCATTTT. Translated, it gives CASSHDPGSNQPQHF.